These 32 T cell receptor beta chains share one sample of origin, sequenced in a study of OX40 agonist ivuxolimab in advanced cancers. The method was immunoSEQ multiplex PCR; TCRdb's version includes in-frame clones alone and lacks a portion of them. The sample includes tens of thousands of clones, 85% to 95% of them seen just once. Source: CD4+ or CD8+ T cells sorted from blood, taken in a trial of the OX40 agonist ivuxolimab. These receptors originate from an adult with an advanced solid tumor such as melanoma, head and neck, liver or kidney cancer.

The chain carries TRBV6-5 and TRBJ2-7; D is ambiguous. V was pared by 4 bases and J by 5 bases, with 12 bases between. Germline V lookup: CDR1 MNHEY, CDR2 SVGAGI. CDR3 length equals 13 residues. CDR3 nucleotides: TGTGCCAGCAGTTTGGTATTTTACGACGAGCAGTACTTC. Translating it yields CASSLVFYDEQYF.

The V and J genes are TRBV6-5 and TRBJ1-2, with D hard to call. The CDR3 totals 12 residues. Trimming pared 2 bases from V and 6 bases from J, leaving 7 bases between. The V gene's germline CDR1 is MNHEY and CDR2 SVGAGI. Here the CDR3 reads CASSYNKDGYTF. The CDR3 DNA sequence: TGTGCCAGCAGTTACAACAAGGATGGCTACACCTTC.

This clone was recorded once. The chain is built from TRBV29-1 and TRBJ2-7; D is possibly TRBD2 (6 bases). V was pared by 4 bases and J by 3 bases, with 13 bases between. Germline V gene data show CDR1 as SQVTM and CDR2 as ANQGSEA. This CDR3 has 13 residues. The CDR3 loop reads CSVGGLRVYEQYF. CDR3 nucleotide sequence: TGCAGCGTTGGGGGACTTAGGGTCTACGAGCAGTACTTC.

The chain joins TRBV7-2 to TRBJ2-4; D not resolved. CDR1 and CDR2 from the germline V gene are SGHTA and FQGNSA. V gave up 5 bases and J gave up 3 bases, with 23 bases separating them. This CDR3 has 18 residues. The CDR3 region is CASSTDPGLLMFKNIQYF. Here the CDR3 DNA reads TGTGCCAGCAGCACAGATCCGGGTCTTCTAATGTTCAAAAACATTCAGTACTTC.

V and J are TRBV4-1 and TRBJ2-4; a possible D gene is TRBD1 (5 bases). The CDR3 consists of 15 residues. V was trimmed by 3 bases and J by 0 bases, leaving 9 bases between them. CDR1 is MGHRA, CDR2 YSYEKL, per germline. This CDR3 is CASSQTELAKNIQYF. Here the CDR3 DNA reads TGCGCCAGCAGCCAGACAGAACTAGCCAAAAACATTCAGTACTTC.

This chain links TRBV4-3 with TRBJ2-1; TRBD1 or TRBD2 may be the D gene (6 bases each). Deletions cut 8 bases from V and 6 bases from J, with 23 bases between. Germline V gene lookup returns CDR1 LGHNA and CDR2 YSLEER. This CDR3 is 16 amino acids long. The CDR3 nucleotides read TGCGCCAGCGGCCGGGCAGGGGCGGGGATTGTCAATGAGCAGTTCTTC. Protein sequence: CASGRAGAGIVNEQFF.

The chain carries TRBV19 and TRBJ2-7; D might be TRBD1 or TRBD2, each matching 5 bases. The CDR3 consists of 14 residues. The ends were cut back, 5 bases at V and 4 bases at J, with 15 bases in the middle. Germline values: CDR1 LNHDA, CDR2 SQIVND (reference sequence). CDR3 sequence reads: CASSQGSWGYEQYF. In DNA form, the CDR3 reads TGTGCCAGTAGTCAGGGTTCTTGGGGGTACGAGCAGTACTTC.

The chain is built from TRBV7-3 and TRBJ2-3; 7 bases map to TRBD2. Germline V gene lookup returns CDR1 SGHTA and CDR2 FQGTGA. The CDR3 sequence is 14 residues long. Trimming cost V 5 bases and J 2 bases; bases outside gene matches: 4. The CDR3, as DNA: TGTGCCAGCAGCCAACGGGGGGACACAGATACGCAGTATTTT. It specifies CASSQRGDTDTQYF.

The chain has TRBV29-1 and TRBJ2-7; 10 bases line up with TRBD1. V trimming: 4 bases; J trimming: 3 bases; junction bases outside the gene matches: 6. This CDR3 region has 14 residues. The germline CDR1 and CDR2 sequences are SQVTM and ANQGSEA. CDR3 amino acids: CSVVGTGVFYEQYF. The CDR3 coding sequence is TGCAGCGTTGTGGGGACAGGGGTTTTCTACGAGCAGTACTTC.

CDR3: CASRLFNEQFF. CDR3 sequence (DNA): TGTGCCAGCAGGCTATTTAATGAGCAGTTCTTC. The chain uses TRBV5-8 and TRBJ2-1, with unresolved D. The CDR3 has 11 amino acids. The germline CDR1 and CDR2 sequences are SGHTS and YDEGEE. Deletions cut 5 bases from V and 7 bases from J, with 7 bases between.

The rearrangement links TRBV9 to TRBJ1-2; D gene unclear. The V end was cut by 4 bases, the J end by 6 bases, with 7 bases between. Germline assignment: CDR1 SGDLS and CDR2 YYNGEE. The CDR3 is 11 residues long. The CDR3: CASSQQHGYTF. The DNA of the CDR3 is TGTGCCAGCAGCCAACAACATGGCTACACCTTC.

This chain uses TRBV5-6 with TRBJ2-7; 7 bases fit TRBD1. Germline V gene lookup returns CDR1 SGHDT and CDR2 YYEEEE. The CDR3 consists of 14 residues. With V trimmed by 3 bases and J by 0 bases, 3 bases remained unmatched. The CDR3: CASSYGQDSYEQYF. CDR3 bases: TGTGCCAGCAGCTACGGACAGGACTCCTACGAGCAGTACTTC.

CDR3: CASRATPQRPNTEAFF. The CDR3 nucleotides read TGTGCCAGCAGGGCCACACCACAGCGCCCGAACACTGAAGCTTTCTTT. V is TRBV2 and J is TRBJ1-1; no firm D call. The CDR3 contains 16 residues. With 6 bases removed from V and 1 base from J, the gap between germline ends came to 18 bases. The germline CDR1 and CDR2 sequences are SNHLY and FYNNEI.

This clone was seen only once. The CDR3 loop is CAITQDRGNYGYTF. The CDR3 nucleotides read TGTGCCATCACCCAGGACAGGGGGAACTATGGCTACACCTTC. The V gene is TRBV10-3, the J gene TRBJ1-2; 10 nucleotides match TRBD1. This CDR3 has 14 amino acids. Germline CDR1 ENHRY, CDR2 SYGVKD. V shed 7 bases, J shed 2 bases, and the junction held 4 bases outside the gene matches.

The chain recombines TRBV27 with TRBJ2-5; possibly TRBD2 for D (5 bases). CDR3 length: 16 amino acids. Trimming took 2 bases from V and 2 from J, leaving 15 bases between them. Germline V CDR1 and CDR2: MNHEY, SMNVEV (reference sequence). CDR3 bases: TGTGCCAGCAGTTTAGTTGCGGGTTCTTCGCAAGAGACCCAGTACTTC. It encodes CASSLVAGSSQETQYF.

V and J are TRBV5-1 and TRBJ1-3; 9 bases map to TRBD1. The CDR3 sequence is 14 residues long. Trimming at V came to 3 bases and at J to 4 bases, leaving 2 bases not matched to a gene. Germline CDR1 reads SGHRS; CDR2 reads YFSETQ. This chain's CDR3 is CASSWTGDGNTIYF. CDR3 DNA: TGCGCCAGCAGCTGGACAGGGGACGGAAACACCATATATTTT.

The rearrangement links TRBV5-6 to TRBJ2-7; weak D call: TRBD2 (5 bases). Trimming cost V 0 bases and J 12 bases, with 10 bases left between them. This CDR3 has 11 amino acids. Germline V gives CDR1 SGHDT, CDR2 YYEEEE. The CDR3 loop is CASSLAASTYF. The CDR3 DNA reads as TGTGCCAGCAGCTTGGCGGCTAGCACGTACTTC.

The V call is TRBV7-9, the J call TRBJ2-1; TRBD2 matches 10 bases. The length of the CDR3 is 17 residues. CDR1 and CDR2 (germline): SEHNR, FQNEAQ (reference sequence). The V and J ends lost 5 bases and 6 bases, in that order; junction bases with no gene match: 13. CDR3 protein: CASSPQWGTSVSNEQFF. CDR3 sequence (DNA): TGTGCCAGCAGCCCCCAATGGGGGACTAGCGTTAGCAATGAGCAGTTCTTC.

The V call is TRBV14, the J call TRBJ2-2; D is unclear. V lost 4 bases and J lost 6, with 9 bases in between. This CDR3 has 13 residues. Germline V CDR1 and CDR2: SGHDN, FVKESK. CDR3 protein: CASSPAGSGELFF. In DNA, the CDR3 is TGTGCCAGCAGCCCAGCCGGGTCCGGGGAGCTGTTTTTT.

The rearrangement joins TRBV4-1 to TRBJ1-3; D ambiguous. This CDR3 has 12 residues. Trimming pared 0 bases from V and 11 bases from J, leaving 8 bases between. Looked up from germline, CDR1 is MGHRA and CDR2 is YSYEKL. The CDR3 sequence: CASSQDFTAIYF. As DNA, the CDR3 is TGCGCCAGCAGCCAAGATTTTACAGCCATATATTTT.

This chain joins TRBV9 and TRBJ1-1; possibly TRBD1 for D (5 bases). The CDR3 runs 15 residues. The germline V gene encodes CDR1 SGDLS and CDR2 YYNGEE. Between the trimmed V and J ends, which lost 4 bases and 1 base, there was a span of 14 bases. CDR3 bases: TGTGCCAGCAGCTTACACCTGGGGACGAACACTGAAGCTTTCTTT. Translation gives CASSLHLGTNTEAFF.

This rearrangement joins TRBV28 to TRBJ2-7; D is perhaps TRBD1 or TRBD2 (5 bases each). The germline V and J ends were trimmed by 10 bases and 1 base, with 14 bases remaining between them. Germline assignment: CDR1 MDHEN and CDR2 SYDVKM. The CDR3 spans 13 residues. CDR3 sequence (DNA): TGTGCCACGAGGGCAGGGTGGTCCTACGAGCAGTACTTC. Protein sequence: CATRAGWSYEQYF.

This chain uses TRBV6-5 with TRBJ1-1; D uncertain. From germline, CDR1 is MNHEY and CDR2 SVGAGI. CDR3 length: 13 residues. Trimming shortened V by 4 bases and J by 1 base, and 7 bases separated the two germline ends. Here the CDR3 DNA reads TGTGCCAGCAGTTTTGCTAAGAACACTGAAGCTTTCTTT. Its protein product is CASSFAKNTEAFF.

There are a few counts of this clone. The V and J genes are TRBV2 and TRBJ1-1; D uncertain. The CDR3 covers 11 residues. V lost 2 bases and J 11 bases, leaving 9 bases between the germline ends. In germline, CDR1 is SNHLY, CDR2 FYNNEI. The CDR3 reads CASSEPQRAFF. CDR3 bases: TGTGCCAGCAGTGAACCCCAGCGGGCTTTCTTT.

The CDR3: CAFGTSAYEQYF. CDR3 DNA: TGTGCCTTCGGGACTAGCGCCTACGAGCAGTACTTC. The rearrangement joins TRBV30 to TRBJ2-7; 10 nucleotides line up with TRBD2. With 7 bases clipped from V and 2 bases from J, the junction kept 2 bases outside the gene matches. Per the germline V gene, CDR1 is GTSNPN and CDR2 is SVGIG (reference sequence). There are 12 residues in the CDR3.

A word on this clone: The junction and the germline gene differ at one end; a read error may be behind it. CDR3 coding DNA: TGTGCCAGCACTTTATGGACATCGCGGGGAGATACGCAGTATTTT. Protein: CASTLWTSRGDTQYF. The J gene is TRBJ2-3, the V gene TRBV28, with D possibly matching TRBD2 (6 bases). The CDR3 extends over 15 amino acids. CDR1 is MDHEN and CDR2 is SYDVKM in the germline V gene.

The chain employs TRBV27 and TRBJ1-2, with D perhaps matching TRBD1 (5 bases). The CDR3 covers 14 residues. Germline V lookup: CDR1 MNHEY, CDR2 SMNVEV (reference sequence). V lost 1 base, J lost 5 bases, and 11 bases lay in between. CDR3 sequence: CASSLYPGTYGYTF. CDR3 coding DNA: TGTGCCAGCAGTTTATATCCAGGGACGTATGGCTACACCTTC.

V gene TRBV7-9 combines with J gene TRBJ2-7; D remains unclear. Per germline, CDR1 SEHNR and CDR2 FQNEAQ (reference sequence). The CDR3 has 15 amino acids. Trimming took off 5 bases at V and 0 bases at J, with 14 bases between the two ends. The CDR3, as DNA: TGTGCCAGCAGCCCATCCGGACGGAGCTCCTACGAGCAGTACTTC. It encodes CASSPSGRSSYEQYF.

V and J are TRBV14 and TRBJ2-7; 10 bases line up with TRBD2. Trimming cost V 0 bases and J 5 bases; bases outside gene matches: 10. Germline V gene data show CDR1 as SGHDN and CDR2 as FVKESK. This CDR3 is built from 17 residues. The CDR3 is CASSQDLGLAGDHEQYF. CDR3 nucleotide sequence: TGTGCCAGCAGCCAAGATCTAGGGCTAGCGGGAGATCACGAGCAGTACTTC.

The chain is built from TRBV28 and TRBJ1-5; 8 nucleotides line up with TRBD1. CDR1 and CDR2 from the germline V gene are MDHEN and SYDVKM. The trim removed 10 bases at V and 5 bases at J, leaving 7 bases unmatched. This CDR3 is built from 13 residues. The CDR3 coding sequence is TGTGCCATCAAAGGACAGGGTGATCAGCCCCAGCATTTT. Translated: CAIKGQGDQPQHF.

The rearrangement links TRBV7-9 to TRBJ1-2, with D perhaps matching TRBD1 (6 bases). CDR3 size: 14 residues. Germline V gives CDR1 SEHNR, CDR2 FQNEAQ (reference sequence). The ends were cut back, 4 bases at V and 4 bases at J, with 13 bases in the middle. The CDR3: CASSSNRQAYGYTF. The CDR3 DNA reads TGTGCCAGCAGCTCCAATAGACAGGCCTATGGCTACACCTTC.

With regard to this clone: The DNA is left out, because the CDR3 cannot be placed on it with certainty; the CDR3 is given as TCRdb lists it. The chain carries TRBV13 and TRBJ2-5; TRBD1, the table's D call, lacks a check against the DNA. Germline V gene data show CDR1 as PRHDT and CDR2 as FYEKMQ (reference sequence). The CDR3 length equals 15 residues, ends included. The CDR3 sequence is CASSSFWRGGETQYF.